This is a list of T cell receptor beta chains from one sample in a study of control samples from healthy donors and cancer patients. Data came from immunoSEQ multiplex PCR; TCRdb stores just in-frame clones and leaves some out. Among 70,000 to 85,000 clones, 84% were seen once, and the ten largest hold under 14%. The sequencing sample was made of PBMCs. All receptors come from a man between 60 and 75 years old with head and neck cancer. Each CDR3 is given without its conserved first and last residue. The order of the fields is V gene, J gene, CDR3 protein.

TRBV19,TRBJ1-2,AAGGPAGYGYT
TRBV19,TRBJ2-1,ASKIGLAGPWFDEQF
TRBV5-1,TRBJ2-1,ASSGSLFSYNEQF
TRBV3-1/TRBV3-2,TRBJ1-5,ASSQDPGQPQH
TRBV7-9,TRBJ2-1,ASSEHDGYSYNEQF
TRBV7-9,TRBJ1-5,ASSLGTGAIQPQH
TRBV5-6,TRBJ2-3,ASSLRASASTDTQY
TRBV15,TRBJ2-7,ATSRGTGGRYEQY
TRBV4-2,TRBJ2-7,ASSQESSGSYEQY
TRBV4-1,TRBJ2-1,ASSQDRQETAYEQF
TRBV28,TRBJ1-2,ASSRTGGTRHGYT
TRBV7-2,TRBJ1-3,ASSTGGTGNTIY
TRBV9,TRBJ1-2,ASESFTYGYT
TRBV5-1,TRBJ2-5,ASSPQPRETQY
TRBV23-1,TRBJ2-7,ANPGTGGSYEQY
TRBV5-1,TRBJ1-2,ASSSTGGAEGYT